This T cell receptor beta chain was retrieved from a study of lung T cells in sarcoidosis with Löfgren's syndrome. Study-level background: Bronchoalveolar lavage fluid in sarcoidosis accumulates CD4+ T cells. Repertoire analyses centered on Löfgren's syndrome patients.

In the case of this clonotype: Its antigen is not known. A much larger clone is a single base away; this may be a read error.

TCRdb passed the reads through MiXCR, listing each CDR3 protein once. The sample consists of thousands of distinct CDR3 sequences, under 25% of them appearing once. Whole-study findings and limits: The most expanded V genes in Löfgren's patients were reportedly TRAV12-1 and TRBV2.

CDR1 is DFQATT and CDR2 is SNEGSKA in the germline V gene (reference sequence). Trimming took 6 bases from V and 4 from J, leaving 13 bases between them. This CDR3 region has 12 residues. The sequenced sample was CD4+ T cells from bronchoalveolar lavage fluid. This clonotype originated in a human donor with sarcoidosis (Löfgren's syndrome or another form), or a control subject (not recorded which). The V gene is TRBV20-1, the J gene TRBJ2-7, with no clear D. The DNA of the CDR3 is TGCAGTGCCCTACAGCCAACATACGAGCAGTACTTC. Protein sequence: CSALQPTYEQYF.